This T cell receptor beta chain was profiled in a study of radiotherapy plus CTLA-4 blockade in lung cancer. Study-wide results and caveats: Some TCR clones had been derived from tumors. These clones expanded in peripheral blood after radiotherapy plus ipilimumab. Alongside interferon-beta, early blood T cell clone dynamics were reportedly the best predictor of response.

Libraries were prepared by immunoSEQ multiplex PCR; TCRdb keeps only in-frame clonotypes and omits some of them. Of 85,000 to 130,000 clones in the sample, about 83% were seen once. This clone came up once. Its antigen is undetermined. The sample contains more than one DNA sequence encoding this CDR3. With 2 bases removed from V and 2 bases from J, the gap between germline ends came to 7 bases. Germline V gene data show CDR1 as SGHNT and CDR2 as YYREEE (reference sequence). This CDR3 has 13 amino acids. CTLA-4 blockade using ipilimumab, together with focal radiation, was received by patients with chemo-refractory metastatic non-small-cell lung cancer.

This sample comprised peripheral blood, obtained from a patient treated with radiotherapy plus ipilimumab. This TCR was recovered from a human donor with non-small cell lung cancer that progressed on radiotherapy plus ipilimumab. Some clones in this sample may be carry-over from other donors' samples. The chain employs TRBV5-4 and TRBJ2-5; weak D call: TRBD2 (6 bases). The CDR3 loop reads CASSLGLQETQYF. CDR3 sequence (DNA): TGTGCCAGCAGCTTAGGACTACAAGAGACCCAGTACTTC.